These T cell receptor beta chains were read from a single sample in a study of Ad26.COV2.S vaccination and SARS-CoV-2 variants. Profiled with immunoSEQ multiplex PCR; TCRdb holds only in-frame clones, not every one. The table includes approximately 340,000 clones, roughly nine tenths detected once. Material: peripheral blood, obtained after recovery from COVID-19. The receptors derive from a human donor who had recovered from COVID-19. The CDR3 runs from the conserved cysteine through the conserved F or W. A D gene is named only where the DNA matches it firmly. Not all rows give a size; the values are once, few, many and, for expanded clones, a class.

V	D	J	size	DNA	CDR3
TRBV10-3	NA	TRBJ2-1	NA	TGTGCCATCAGAGACAGCGAGAATGAGCAGTTCTTC	CAIRDSENEQFF
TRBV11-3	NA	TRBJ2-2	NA	TGTGCCAGCAGCTTAGGGGAGATGGAGCTGTTTTTT	CASSLGEMELFF
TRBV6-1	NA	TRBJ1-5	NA	TGTGCCAGCAGTGAAGCGGGCGGGAATCAGCCCCAGCATTTT	CASSEAGGNQPQHF
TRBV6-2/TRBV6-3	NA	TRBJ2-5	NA	TGTGCCAGCAGTCTCGGGACTGGCGGGACCCAGTACTTC	CASSLGTGGTQYF
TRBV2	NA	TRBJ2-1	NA	TGTGCCAGCAGCCGAGAGGGTTACTACAATGAGCAGTTCTTC	CASSREGYYNEQFF
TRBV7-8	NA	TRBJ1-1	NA	TGTGCCAGCAGCCTAGTCGTGGCAGTAGAAGCTTTCTTT	CASSLVVAVEAFF
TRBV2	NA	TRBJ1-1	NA	TGTGCCAGCAGCGCTCAGGGTAGGAACACTGAAGCTTTCTTT	CASSAQGRNTEAFF
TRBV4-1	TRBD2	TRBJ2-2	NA	TGCGCCAGCAGCCAAGCGGGACTAGAGACCGGGGAGCTGTTTTTT	CASSQAGLETGELFF
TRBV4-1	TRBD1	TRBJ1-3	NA	TGCGCCAGCAGCCAACCTAGACAGGGTGTCGCTGGAAACACCATATATTTT	CASSQPRQGVAGNTIYF
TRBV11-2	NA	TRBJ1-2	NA	TGTGCCAGCAGCTTCCGGGACAAGGGCTATGGCTACACCTTC	CASSFRDKGYGYTF
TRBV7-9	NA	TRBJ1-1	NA	TGTGCCAGCAGCTTAGAGCCGATCACTGAAGCTTTCTTT	CASSLEPITEAFF
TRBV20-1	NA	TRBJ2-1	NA	TGCAGTGCTAGTACTACCTCCCTGGGGCGGCGGGGCAATGAGCAGTTCTTC	CSASTTSLGRRGNEQFF
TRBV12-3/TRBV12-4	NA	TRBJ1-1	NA	TGTGCCAGCACCTTAGGACTGAACACTGAAGCTTTCTTT	CASTLGLNTEAFF
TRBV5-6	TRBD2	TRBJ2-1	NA	TGTGCCAGCAGCGGAGAAGCGGGGGCCAGTTTCAATGAGCAGTTCTTC	CASSGEAGASFNEQFF
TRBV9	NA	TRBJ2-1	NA	TGTGCCAGCAGCGGAGGACAGGGGGTCCCTAGCGGGGGGTCCTACAATGAGCAGTTCTTC	CASSGGQGVPSGGSYNEQFF
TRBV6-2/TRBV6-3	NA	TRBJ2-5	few	TGTGCCAGCAGTTACGCCTTCCAAGAGACCCAGTACTTC	CASSYAFQETQYF
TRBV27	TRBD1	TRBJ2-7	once	TGTGCCAGCAGTTTAACCCCAGGGGGCTGGGGGGAGCAGTACTTC	CASSLTPGGWGEQYF
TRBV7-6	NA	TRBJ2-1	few	TGTGCCAGCAGCTTAAACGTTATGGACAGATCTACCTACAATGAGCAGTTCTTC	CASSLNVMDRSTYNEQFF
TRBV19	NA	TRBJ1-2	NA	TGTGCCAGTAGTATAGTTTGGCCCTCCTCAGGGGATTATGGCTACACCTTC	CASSIVWPSSGDYGYTF
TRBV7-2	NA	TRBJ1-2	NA	TGTGCCAGCAGCTTAGGGGGTTATGGCTACACCTTC	CASSLGGYGYTF
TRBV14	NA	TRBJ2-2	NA	TGTGCCAGCAGCCAAAGGGTCCCGGGGAACACCGGGGAGCTGTTTTTT	CASSQRVPGNTGELFF
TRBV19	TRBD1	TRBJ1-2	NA	TGTGCCAGTAGTGTGGACAGGGGCTATGGCTACACCTTC	CASSVDRGYGYTF
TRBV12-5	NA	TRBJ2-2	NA	TGTGCTAGTGGTTTGGTATTAGGGCAGAACACCGGGGAGCTGTTTTTT	CASGLVLGQNTGELFF
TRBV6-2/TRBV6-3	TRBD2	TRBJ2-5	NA	TGTGCCAGCAGCGGGACCGGACTAGCGGAAGAGACCCAGTACTTC	CASSGTGLAEETQYF
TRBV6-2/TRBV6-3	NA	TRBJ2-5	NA	TGTGCCAGCAGTTACTCGCCGGGCAGGGGAGCGGAGACCCAGTACTTC	CASSYSPGRGAETQYF
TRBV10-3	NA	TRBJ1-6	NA	TGTGCCATCAGTGAGTCGTCAGGGGTTTATAATTCACCCCTCCACTTT	CAISESSGVYNSPLHF
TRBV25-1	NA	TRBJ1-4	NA	TGTGCCAGCAGTATCAGACTGTATGAAAAACTGTTTTTT	CASSIRLYEKLFF
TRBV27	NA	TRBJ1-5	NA	TGTGCCAGCAGCTGGGTGGGGAATCAGCCCCAGCATTTT	CASSWVGNQPQHF
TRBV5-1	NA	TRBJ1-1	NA	TGCGCCAGCGGGGACTGGGGGAATAAGGAAGCTTTCTTT	CASGDWGNKEAFF
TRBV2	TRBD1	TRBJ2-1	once	TGTGCCAGCACCGATCCGGGACAGGGATACAATGAGCAGTTCTTC	CASTDPGQGYNEQFF
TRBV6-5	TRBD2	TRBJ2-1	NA	TGTGCCGTAAACGGCGGGGGTCTCAATGAGCAGTTCTTC	CAVNGGGLNEQFF
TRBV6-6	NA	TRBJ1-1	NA	TGTGCCAGCAGTACGGGGGACCGCACTGAAGCTTTCTTT	CASSTGDRTEAFF
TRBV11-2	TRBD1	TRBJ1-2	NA	TGTGCCAGCAGCCCGGTGAGGGACAGGGGGGCCTATGGCTACACCTTC	CASSPVRDRGAYGYTF
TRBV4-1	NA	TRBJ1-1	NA	TGCGCCAGCAGCCAAGACTCAACGCACACTGAAGCTTTCTTT	CASSQDSTHTEAFF
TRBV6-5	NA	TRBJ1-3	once	TGTGCCAGCACCACGTTCTCTGGAAACACCATATATTTT	CASTTFSGNTIYF
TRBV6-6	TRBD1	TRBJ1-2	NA	TGTGCCGGGTTTGGTGAGAGACAGGGGAACTATGGCTACACCTTC	CAGFGERQGNYGYTF
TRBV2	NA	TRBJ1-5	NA	TGTGCCAGCAGTTCTTGGACACCGAGTAGGCAGCCCCAGCATTTT	CASSSWTPSRQPQHF
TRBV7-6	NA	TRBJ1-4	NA	TGTGCCAGCAGCTTAGCGCGGTCAGGAATAAATGAAAAACTGTTTTTT	CASSLARSGINEKLFF
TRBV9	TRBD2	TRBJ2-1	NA	TGTGCCAGCAGCACCACTCCCCTAGCGGGGGGGCCACATGAGCAGTTCTTC	CASSTTPLAGGPHEQFF
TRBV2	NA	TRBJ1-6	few	TGTGCCAGCAGACTTGGGACGGATAATTCACCCCTCCACTTT	CASRLGTDNSPLHF
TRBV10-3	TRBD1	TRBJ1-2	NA	TGTGCCATCAGTCCCGGACAGGGATCTTATGGCTACACCTTC	CAISPGQGSYGYTF
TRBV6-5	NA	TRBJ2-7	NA	TGTGCCAGCAGGCAGGGGTCCCACGAGCAGTACTTC	CASRQGSHEQYF
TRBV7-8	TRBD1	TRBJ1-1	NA	TGTGCCAGCAGCAGAAAACAGGGGGAGGGTACTGAAGCTTTCTTT	CASSRKQGEGTEAFF
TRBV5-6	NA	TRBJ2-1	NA	TGTGCCAGCAGCCTGGGGGATAGGGGGCAGTTCTTC	CASSLGDRGQFF
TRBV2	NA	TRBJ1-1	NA	TGTGCCAGCAGTGAAGATCGGGGGAGGGTGGGCACTGAAGCTTTCTTT	CASSEDRGRVGTEAFF
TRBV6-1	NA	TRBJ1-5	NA	TGTGCCAGCAGTGAAGCGCATCAGGGCCACTGGCCCCAGCATTTT	CASSEAHQGHWPQHF
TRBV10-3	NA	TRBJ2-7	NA	TGTGCCATCAGTGACAGCTACGAGCAGTACTTC	CAISDSYEQYF
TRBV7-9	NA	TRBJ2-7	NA	TGTGCCAGCAGCCTGGACTACTTTACGGGCGAGCAGTACTTC	CASSLDYFTGEQYF
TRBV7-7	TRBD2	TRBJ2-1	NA	TGTGCCAGCAGCTTAGCGGTAGCGGGGGGATACAATGAGCAGTTCTTC	CASSLAVAGGYNEQFF
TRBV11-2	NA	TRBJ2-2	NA	TGTGCCAGCAGCTCCCTAGCAAGAACCGGGGAGCTGTTTTTT	CASSSLARTGELFF